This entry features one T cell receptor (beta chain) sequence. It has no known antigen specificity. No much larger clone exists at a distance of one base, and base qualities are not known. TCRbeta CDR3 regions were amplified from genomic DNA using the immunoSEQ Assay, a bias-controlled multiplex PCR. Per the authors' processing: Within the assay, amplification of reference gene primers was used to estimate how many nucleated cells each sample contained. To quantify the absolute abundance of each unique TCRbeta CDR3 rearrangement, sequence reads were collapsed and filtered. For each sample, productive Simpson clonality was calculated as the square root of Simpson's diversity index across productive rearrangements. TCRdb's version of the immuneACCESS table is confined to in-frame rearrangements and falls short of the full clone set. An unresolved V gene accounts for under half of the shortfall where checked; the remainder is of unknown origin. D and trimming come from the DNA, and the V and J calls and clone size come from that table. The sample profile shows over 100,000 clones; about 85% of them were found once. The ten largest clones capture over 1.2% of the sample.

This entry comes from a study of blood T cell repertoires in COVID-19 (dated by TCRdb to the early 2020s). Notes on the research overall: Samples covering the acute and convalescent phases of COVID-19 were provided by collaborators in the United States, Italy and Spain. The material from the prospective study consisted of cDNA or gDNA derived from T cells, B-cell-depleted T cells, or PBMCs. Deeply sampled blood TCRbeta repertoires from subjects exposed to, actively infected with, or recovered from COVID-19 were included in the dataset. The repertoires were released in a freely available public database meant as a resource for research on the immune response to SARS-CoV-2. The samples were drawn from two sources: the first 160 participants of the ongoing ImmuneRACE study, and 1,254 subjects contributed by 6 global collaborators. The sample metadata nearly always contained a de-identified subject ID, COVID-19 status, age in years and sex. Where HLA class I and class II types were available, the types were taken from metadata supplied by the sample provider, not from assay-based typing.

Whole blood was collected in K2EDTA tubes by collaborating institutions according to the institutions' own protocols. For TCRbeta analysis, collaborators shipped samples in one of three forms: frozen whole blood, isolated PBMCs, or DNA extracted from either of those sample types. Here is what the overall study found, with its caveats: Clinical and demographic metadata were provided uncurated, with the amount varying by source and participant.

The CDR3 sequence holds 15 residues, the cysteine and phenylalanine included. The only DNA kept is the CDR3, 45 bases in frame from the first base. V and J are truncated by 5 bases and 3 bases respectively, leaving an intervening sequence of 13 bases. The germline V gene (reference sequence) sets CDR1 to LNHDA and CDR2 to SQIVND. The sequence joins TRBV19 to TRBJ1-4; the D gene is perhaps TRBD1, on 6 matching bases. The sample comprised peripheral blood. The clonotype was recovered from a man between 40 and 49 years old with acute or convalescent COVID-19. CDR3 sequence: CASSEWGRANEKLFF. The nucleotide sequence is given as TGTGCCAGTAGTGAATGGGGGCGTGCTAATGAAAAACTGTTTTTT.